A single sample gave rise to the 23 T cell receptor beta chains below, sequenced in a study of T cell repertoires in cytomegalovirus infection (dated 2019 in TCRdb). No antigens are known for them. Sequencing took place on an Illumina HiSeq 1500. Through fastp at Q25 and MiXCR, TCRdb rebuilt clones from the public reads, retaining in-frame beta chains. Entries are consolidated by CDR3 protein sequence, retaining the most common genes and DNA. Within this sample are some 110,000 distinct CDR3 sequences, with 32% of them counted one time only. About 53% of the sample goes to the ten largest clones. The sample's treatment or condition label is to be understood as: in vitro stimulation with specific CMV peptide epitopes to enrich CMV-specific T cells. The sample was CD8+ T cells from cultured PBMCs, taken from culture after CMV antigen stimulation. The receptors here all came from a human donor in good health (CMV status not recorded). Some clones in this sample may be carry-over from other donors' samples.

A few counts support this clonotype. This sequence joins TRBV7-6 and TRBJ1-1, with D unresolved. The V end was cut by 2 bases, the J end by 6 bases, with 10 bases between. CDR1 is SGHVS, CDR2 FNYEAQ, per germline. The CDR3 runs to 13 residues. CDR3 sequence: CASSLRGPSEAFF. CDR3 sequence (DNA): TGTGCCAGCAGCTTAAGAGGGCCCTCTGAAGCTTTCTTT.

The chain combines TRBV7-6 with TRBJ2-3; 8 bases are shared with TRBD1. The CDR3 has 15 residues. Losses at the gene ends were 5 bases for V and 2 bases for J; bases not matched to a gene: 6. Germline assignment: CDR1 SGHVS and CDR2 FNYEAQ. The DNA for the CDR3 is TGTGCCAGCAGCCAAGGGACAGGCAACACAGATACGCAGTATTTT. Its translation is CASSQGTGNTDTQYF.

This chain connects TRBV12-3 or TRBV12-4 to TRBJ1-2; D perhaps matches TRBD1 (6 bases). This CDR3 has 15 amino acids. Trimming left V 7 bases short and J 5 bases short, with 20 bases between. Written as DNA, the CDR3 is TGTGCCAGCATGTCGTCGATGGACAGAACGTATGGCTACACCTTC. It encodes CASMSSMDRTYGYTF.

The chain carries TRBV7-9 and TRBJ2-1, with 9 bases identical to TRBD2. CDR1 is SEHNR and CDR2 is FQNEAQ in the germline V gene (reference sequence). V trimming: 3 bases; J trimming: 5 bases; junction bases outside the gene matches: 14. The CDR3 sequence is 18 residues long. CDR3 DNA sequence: TGTGCCAGCAGCTTCCCCTTTCGTAGCGGGGGTACAAACAATGAGCAGTTCTTC. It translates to CASSFPFRSGGTNNEQFF.

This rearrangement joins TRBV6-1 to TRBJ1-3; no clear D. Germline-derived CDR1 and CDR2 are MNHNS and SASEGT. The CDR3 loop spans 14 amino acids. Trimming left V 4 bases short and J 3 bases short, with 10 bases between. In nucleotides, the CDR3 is TGTGCCAGCAGTGCCCCGAAGGGTGGAAACACCATATATTTT. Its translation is CASSAPKGGNTIYF.

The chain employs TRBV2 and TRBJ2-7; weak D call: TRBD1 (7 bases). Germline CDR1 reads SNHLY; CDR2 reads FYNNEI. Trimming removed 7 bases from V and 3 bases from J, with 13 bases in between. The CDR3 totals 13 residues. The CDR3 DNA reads TGTGCCAGCAACGGGCGGGACAGCTACGAGCAGTACTTC. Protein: CASNGRDSYEQYF.

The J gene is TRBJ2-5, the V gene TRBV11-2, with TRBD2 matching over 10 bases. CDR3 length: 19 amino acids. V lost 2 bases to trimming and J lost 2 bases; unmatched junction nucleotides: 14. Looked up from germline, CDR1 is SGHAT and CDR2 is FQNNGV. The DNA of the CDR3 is TGTGCCAGCAGCTTACTAGCGGGGGTAACTACAAACCCACAAGAGACCCAGTACTTC. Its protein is CASSLLAGVTTNPQETQYF.

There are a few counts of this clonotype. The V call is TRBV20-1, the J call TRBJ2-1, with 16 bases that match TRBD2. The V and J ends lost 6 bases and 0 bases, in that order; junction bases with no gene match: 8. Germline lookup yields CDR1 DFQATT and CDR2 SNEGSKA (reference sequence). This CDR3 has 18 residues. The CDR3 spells CSATTGLAGGSSYNEQFF. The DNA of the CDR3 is TGCAGTGCGACAACGGGACTAGCGGGGGGGAGCTCCTACAATGAGCAGTTCTTC.

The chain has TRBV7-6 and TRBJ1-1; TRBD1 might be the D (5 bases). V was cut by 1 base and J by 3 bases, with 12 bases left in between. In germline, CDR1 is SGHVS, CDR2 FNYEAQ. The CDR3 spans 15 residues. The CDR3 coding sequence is TGTGCCAGCAGCTTAGGGGGGGGGAGGTACACTGAAGCTTTCTTT. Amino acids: CASSLGGGRYTEAFF.

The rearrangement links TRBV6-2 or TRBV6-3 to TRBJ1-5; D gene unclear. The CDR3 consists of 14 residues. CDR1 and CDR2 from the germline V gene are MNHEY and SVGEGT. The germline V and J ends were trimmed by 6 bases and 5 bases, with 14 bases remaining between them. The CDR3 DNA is TGTGCCAGCAGCCGGGCCCTCGGGGATCAGCCCCAGCATTTT. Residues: CASSRALGDQPQHF.

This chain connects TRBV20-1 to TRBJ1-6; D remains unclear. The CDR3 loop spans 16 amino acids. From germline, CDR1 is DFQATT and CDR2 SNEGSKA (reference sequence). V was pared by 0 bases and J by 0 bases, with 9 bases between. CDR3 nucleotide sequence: TGCAGTGCTAGAGATCGGACGAGCTCCTATAATTCACCCCTCCACTTT. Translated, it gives CSARDRTSSYNSPLHF.

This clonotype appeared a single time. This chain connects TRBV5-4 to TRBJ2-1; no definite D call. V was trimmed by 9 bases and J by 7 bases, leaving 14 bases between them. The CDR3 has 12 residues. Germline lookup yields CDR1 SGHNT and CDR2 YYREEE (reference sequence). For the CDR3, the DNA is TGTGCCACTCTGTCCCCGAAGAATGAGCAGTTCTTC. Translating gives CATLSPKNEQFF.

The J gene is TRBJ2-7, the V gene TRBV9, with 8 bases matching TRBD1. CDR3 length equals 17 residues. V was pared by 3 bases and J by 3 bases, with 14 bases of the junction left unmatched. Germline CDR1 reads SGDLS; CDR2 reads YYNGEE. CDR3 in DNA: TGTGCCAGCAGCGAGGGTTCCTCAGGGGGCGTAGTCTACGAGCAGTACTTC. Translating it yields CASSEGSSGGVVYEQYF.

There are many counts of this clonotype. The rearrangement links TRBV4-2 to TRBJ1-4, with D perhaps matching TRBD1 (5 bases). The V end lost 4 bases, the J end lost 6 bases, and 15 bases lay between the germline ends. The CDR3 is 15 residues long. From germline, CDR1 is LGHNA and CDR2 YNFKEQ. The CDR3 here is CASSPSGGGHEKLFF. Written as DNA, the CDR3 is TGTGCCAGCAGCCCCTCCGGGGGAGGTCATGAAAAACTGTTTTTT.

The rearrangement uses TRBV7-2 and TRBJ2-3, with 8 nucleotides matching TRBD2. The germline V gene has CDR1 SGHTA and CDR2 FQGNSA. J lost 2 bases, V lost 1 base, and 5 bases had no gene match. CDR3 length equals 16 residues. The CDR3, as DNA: TGTGCCAGCAGCTTAGAAGCGGGGGCCCACACAGATACGCAGTATTTT. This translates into CASSLEAGAHTDTQYF.

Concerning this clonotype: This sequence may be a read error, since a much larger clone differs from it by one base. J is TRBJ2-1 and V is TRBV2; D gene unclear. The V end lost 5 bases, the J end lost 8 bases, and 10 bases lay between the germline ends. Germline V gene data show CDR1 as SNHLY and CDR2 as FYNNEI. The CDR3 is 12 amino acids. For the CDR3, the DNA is TGTGCCAGCAGTTCTGGCGCGGATGAGCAGTTCTTC. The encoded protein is CASSSGADEQFF.

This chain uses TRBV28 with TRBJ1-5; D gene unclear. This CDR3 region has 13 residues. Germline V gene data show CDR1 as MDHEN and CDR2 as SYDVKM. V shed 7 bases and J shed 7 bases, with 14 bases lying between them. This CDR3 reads CASTNPTVQPQHF. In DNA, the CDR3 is TGTGCCAGCACTAACCCGACTGTGCAGCCCCAGCATTTT.

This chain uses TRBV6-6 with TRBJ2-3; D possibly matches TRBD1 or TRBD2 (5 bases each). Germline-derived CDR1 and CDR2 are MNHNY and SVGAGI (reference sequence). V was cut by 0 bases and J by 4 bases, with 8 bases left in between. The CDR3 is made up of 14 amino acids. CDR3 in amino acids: CASSYSGVADTQYF. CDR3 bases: TGTGCCAGCAGTTACTCGGGGGTGGCAGATACGCAGTATTTT.

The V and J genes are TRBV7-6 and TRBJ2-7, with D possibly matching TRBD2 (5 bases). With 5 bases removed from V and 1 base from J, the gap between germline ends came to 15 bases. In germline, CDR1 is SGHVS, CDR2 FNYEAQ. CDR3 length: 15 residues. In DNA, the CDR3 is TGTGCCAGCAGCCGAAGTGCGGAGGCTTCCTACGAGCAGTACTTC. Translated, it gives CASSRSAEASYEQYF.

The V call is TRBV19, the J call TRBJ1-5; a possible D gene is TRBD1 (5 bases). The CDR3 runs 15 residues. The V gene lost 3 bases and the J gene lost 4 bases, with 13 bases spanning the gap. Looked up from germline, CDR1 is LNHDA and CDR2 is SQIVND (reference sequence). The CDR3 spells CASSIWAGRNQPQHF. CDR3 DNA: TGTGCCAGTAGTATCTGGGCAGGGCGAAATCAGCCCCAGCATTTT.

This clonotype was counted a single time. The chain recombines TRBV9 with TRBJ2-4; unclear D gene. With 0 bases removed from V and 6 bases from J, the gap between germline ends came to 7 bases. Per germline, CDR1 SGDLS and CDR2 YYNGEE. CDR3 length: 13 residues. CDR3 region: CASSVVDGNIQYF. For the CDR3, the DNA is TGTGCCAGCAGCGTAGTTGACGGAAACATTCAGTACTTC.

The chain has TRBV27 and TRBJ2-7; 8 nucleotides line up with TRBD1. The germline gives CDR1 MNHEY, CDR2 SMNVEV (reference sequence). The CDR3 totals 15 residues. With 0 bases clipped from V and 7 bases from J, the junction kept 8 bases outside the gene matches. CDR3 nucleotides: TGTGCCAGCAGTTTATCCGGGACAGGCCCTTTTGAGCAGTACTTC. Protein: CASSLSGTGPFEQYF.

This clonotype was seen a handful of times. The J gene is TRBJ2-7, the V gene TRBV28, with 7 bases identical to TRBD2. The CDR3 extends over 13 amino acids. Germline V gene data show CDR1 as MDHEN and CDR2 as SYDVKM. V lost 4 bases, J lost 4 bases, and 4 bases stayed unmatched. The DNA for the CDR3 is TGTGCCAGCAGTTCATCGCGGGGGTACGAGCAGTACTTC. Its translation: CASSSSRGYEQYF.